These 5 T cell receptor beta chains share one sample of origin, sequenced in a study of T-cell memory formation after mild COVID-19. TCRdb fed the 5' RACE reads into MiXCR, producing one record per CDR3 protein. In the table there are 290,000 or so distinct CDR3 sequences, approximately 19% of which are singletons. The sequencing input was PBMCs or a T cell subset sorted from them (not recorded which). Receptors originate from a young man who had mild COVID-19 (a few samples of this study predate the infection). Cell type and time point are not known.

The chain couples TRBV7-2 to TRBJ2-7; 8 bases align to TRBD2. The J segment lost 0 bases and the V segment lost 2 bases, leaving 3 bases of the junction unmatched. Germline loops: CDR1 SGHTA, CDR2 FQGNSA. The CDR3 extends over 15 amino acids. The CDR3 bases are TGTGCCAGCAGCTTATACGGGGGGGTCTCCTACGAGCAGTACTTC. As protein: CASSLYGGVSYEQYF.

This clonotype was detected ten times or more. The genes are TRBV18 and TRBJ1-5; perhaps TRBD1 as D (6 bases). V was shortened by 4 bases and J by 6 bases, with 16 bases between the two germline ends. The germline V gene encodes CDR1 KGHSH and CDR2 LQKENI. This CDR3 has 15 residues. The CDR3 loop reads CASSQRGAVRQPQHF. The CDR3 DNA is TGTGCCAGCTCACAACGGGGGGCAGTTCGTCAGCCCCAGCATTTT.

The chain couples TRBV29-1 to TRBJ1-1, with unresolved D. CDR1 SQVTM and CDR2 ANQGSEA come from the germline V gene. This CDR3 comprises 12 residues. The CDR3 is CTGIRWGTEAFF. The CDR3 coding sequence is TGCACCGGGATAAGGTGGGGCACTGAAGCTTTCTTT.

V usage is TRBV20-1 and J usage is TRBJ2-3, with TRBD2 matching over 10 bases. After removal of 1 base from V and 2 bases from J, the junction contained 6 bases not matched to a gene. Germline CDR1 reads DFQATT; CDR2 reads SNEGSKA (reference sequence). This CDR3 is built from 16 residues. The CDR3 coding sequence is TGCAGTGCTAGAGTCGGTAGCGGGGGGATCACAGATACGCAGTATTTT. Its translation: CSARVGSGGITDTQYF.

The rearrangement uses TRBV7-2 and TRBJ2-1; perhaps TRBD2 as D (6 bases). Germline loops: CDR1 SGHTA, CDR2 FQGNSA. This CDR3 is 14 amino acids long. Trimming stripped 5 bases from V and 9 bases from J, with 17 bases between. Here the CDR3 DNA reads TGTGCCAGCAGCCCCTCCCGCGGGGCGGGTGAGCAGTTCTTC. Protein sequence: CASSPSRGAGEQFF.